This TCR beta chain stems from a study of beta chain features in type 1 diabetes. Study-level findings and limits: Type 1 diabetes patients had VDJ junctions that carried fewer insertions and more deletions. Patients' naive, central memory and regulatory TCRB repertoires appeared more alike than those of healthy donors. The question of HLA type influencing TCRB rearrangement was one that remained unresolved here.

A single heparinised draw of approximately 100 mL on average was taken per donor. Points on this clone: What it binds is not known.

CDR3 size: 11 residues. Trimming pared 2 bases from V and 7 bases from J, leaving 8 bases between. Germline CDR1 reads SQVTM; CDR2 reads ANQGSEA. Reverse transcribing all isolated RNA meant expressed TCRB transcripts were sequenced. TCRdb's table, derived via immunoSEQ multiplex PCR, lists solely in-frame clones and lacks some. The sample lists about 930,000 clones, roughly 15% seen once, with 0.02% to 0.03% in the top ten. The chain is built from TRBV29-1 and TRBJ1-2; a possible D gene is TRBD1 (5 bases). The TCR sequence derives from a woman under 30 in good health. What was sequenced was naive CD4+ T cells from blood. The CDR3 protein is CSVERDGGYTF. The CDR3 DNA reads as TGCAGCGTTGAAAGGGACGGTGGCTACACCTTC.